This T cell receptor beta chain was sequenced in a study of blood T cell repertoires in COVID-19. TCRdb's table, derived via immunoSEQ multiplex PCR, lists solely in-frame clones and lacks some. The profile shows about 230,000 clones, under 90% of them singletons. In germline, CDR1 is SGHAT, CDR2 FQNNGV. The CDR3 covers 15 residues. The V and J ends lost 1 base and 2 bases respectively, with 9 bases between them. Sequencing was performed on peripheral blood. This TCR came from a man over 45 with COVID-19, enrolled during active disease. This rearrangement joins TRBV11-2 to TRBJ1-3; D call uncertain. The CDR3 DNA reads as TGTGCCAGCAGCTTAGTGGGTGGGCCTGGAAACACCATATATTTT. This gives the protein CASSLVGGPGNTIYF.